These 3 T cell receptor beta chains came from one sample sequenced in a study of OX40 agonist ivuxolimab in advanced cancers. The method was immunoSEQ multiplex PCR; TCRdb's version includes in-frame clones alone and lacks a portion of them. The data contain 48,000 or so clones, roughly 81% of them singletons. The specimen comprised CD4+ or CD8+ T cells sorted from blood, sampled in a trial of the OX40 agonist ivuxolimab. The receptors come from an adult with an advanced solid tumor such as melanoma, head and neck, liver or kidney cancer.

The chain couples TRBV4-2 to TRBJ2-1; D call uncertain. CDR3 length equals 17 residues. Trimming removed 1 base at V and 6 bases at J, with 19 bases between. The V gene's germline CDR1 is LGHNA and CDR2 YNFKEQ. CDR3 residues: CASSQGRNRWGGNEQFF. CDR3 sequence (DNA): TGTGCCAGCAGCCAAGGTCGAAACCGTTGGGGTGGCAATGAGCAGTTCTTC.

The rearrangement links TRBV28 to TRBJ2-7; 8 bases are shared with TRBD1. J gave up 7 bases and V 5 bases, and 10 bases lay outside the gene matches. The CDR3 runs to 14 residues. Germline lookup yields CDR1 MDHEN and CDR2 SYDVKM. CDR3 nucleotides: TGTGCCAGCAGTCCCCGACAGGGGAGATGGGAGCAGTACTTC. It yields the protein CASSPRQGRWEQYF.

The rearrangement uses TRBV7-6 and TRBJ2-7; a weak D match, TRBD2 (6 bases). The CDR3 sequence is 15 residues long. Germline-derived CDR1 and CDR2 are SGHVS and FNYEAQ. Trimming left V 0 bases short and J 4 bases short, with 13 bases between. As DNA, the CDR3 is TGTGCCAGCAGCTTAGCGGGTAGCGGCCCTTACGAGCAGTACTTC. Protein: CASSLAGSGPYEQYF. Filled out from reference TRBV7-6 and TRBJ2-7, the complete variable domain reads GAGVSQSPRYKVTKRGQDVALRCDPISGHVSLYWYRQALGQGPEFLTYFNYEAQQDKSGLPNDRFSAERPEGSISTLTIQRTEQRDSAMYRCASSLAGSGPYEQYFGPGTRLTVT.